These 3 T cell receptor beta chains were all obtained from the same sample, sequenced in a study of EBV T-cell therapy then PD-1 blockade in nasopharyngeal carcinoma. TCRdb's table, derived via immunoSEQ multiplex PCR, lists solely in-frame clones and lacks some. The sample lists about 14,000 clones; 84% were seen once. These TCRs are of unknown antigen specificity. Treatment defined: AdE1-LMPpoly-expanded autologous EBV-specific T-cell therapy followed by anti-PD-1 nivolumab. The source was CD8+ T cells from blood, collected at roughly day 99 from a patient whose treatment included autologous EBV-specific T cells and nivolumab. Source of these receptors: a man aged 40-49 years with nasopharyngeal carcinoma.

The chain combines TRBV18 with TRBJ2-7; TRBD2 matches 9 bases. Unmatched junction bases numbered 8, after V lost 4 bases and J lost 4 bases. The length of the CDR3 is 15 residues. Germline lookup yields CDR1 KGHSH and CDR2 LQKENI. Here the CDR3 reads CASSQIVSGGYEQYF. The CDR3 DNA reads as TGTGCCAGCTCACAAATTGTTAGCGGGGGTTACGAGCAGTACTTC.

This clone was seen a single time. The V and J genes are TRBV5-1 and TRBJ2-5; 7 positions agree with TRBD2. This CDR3 is built from 17 residues. Germline CDR1 and CDR2: SGHRS and YFSETQ. After removal of 4 bases from V and 2 bases from J, the junction contained 14 bases not matched to a gene. The CDR3 sequence: CASSNPRDYEGQETQYF. The CDR3 DNA is TGCGCCAGCAGCAACCCCCGGGACTACGAGGGACAAGAGACCCAGTACTTC. Combining the CDR3 with reference TRBV5-1 and TRBJ2-5 gives the whole variable domain KAGVTQTPRYLIKTRGQQVTLSCSPISGHRSVSWYQQTPGQGLQFLFEYFSETQRNKGNFPGRFSGRQFSNSRSEMNVSTLELGDSALYLCASSNPRDYEGQETQYFGPGTRLLVL.

V usage is TRBV27 and J usage is TRBJ2-7; D gene unclear. The germline V gene has CDR1 MNHEY and CDR2 SMNVEV (reference sequence). Trimming shortened V by 4 bases and J by 1 base, and 14 bases separated the two germline ends. CDR3 size: 15 residues. CDR3 in DNA: TGTGCCAGCAGTTCGGCGTACGGCATTTCCTACGAGCAGTACTTC. Amino acid sequence: CASSSAYGISYEQYF.